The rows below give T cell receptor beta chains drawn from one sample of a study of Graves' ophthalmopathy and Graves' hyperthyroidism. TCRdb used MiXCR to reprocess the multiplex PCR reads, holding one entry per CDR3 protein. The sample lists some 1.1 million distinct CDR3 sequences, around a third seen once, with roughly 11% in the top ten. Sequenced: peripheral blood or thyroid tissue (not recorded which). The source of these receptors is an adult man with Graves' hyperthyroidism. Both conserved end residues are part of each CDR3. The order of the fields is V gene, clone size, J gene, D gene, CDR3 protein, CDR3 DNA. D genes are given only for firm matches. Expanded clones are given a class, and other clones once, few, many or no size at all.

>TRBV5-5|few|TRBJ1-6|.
CASSPGLDSLLHF
TGTGCCAGCAGCCCTGGACTAGATTCACTCCTCCACTTT
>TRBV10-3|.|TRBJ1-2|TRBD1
CASISQGADGGYTF
TGTGCCAGCATTTCACAGGGGGCGGATGGTGGCTACACCTTC
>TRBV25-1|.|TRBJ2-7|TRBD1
CASSAARTGGYEQYF
TGTGCCAGCAGTGCTGCTCGGACAGGGGGCTACGAGCAGTACTTC
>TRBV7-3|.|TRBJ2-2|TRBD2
CASSPVDEGLANTGELFF
TGTGCCAGCAGCCCAGTCGATGAGGGACTAGCGAACACCGGGGAGCTGTTTTTT
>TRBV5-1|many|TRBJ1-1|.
CASSSGFEAFF
TGCGCCAGCAGCTCGGGCTTTGAAGCTTTCTTT
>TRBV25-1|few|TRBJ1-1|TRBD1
CASSSGTGVNTEAFF
TGTGCCAGCAGTTCCGGGACAGGGGTGAACACTGAAGCTTTCTTT
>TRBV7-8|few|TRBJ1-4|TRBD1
CASRSGTGPNEKLFF
TGTGCCAGCAGGTCTGGGACAGGGCCTAATGAAAAACTGTTTTTT
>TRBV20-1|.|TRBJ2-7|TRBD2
CSPGTGGYEQYF
TGCAGCCCCGGGACGGGAGGCTACGAGCAGTACTTC
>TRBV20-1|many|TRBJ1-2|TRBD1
CSADTGTVYGYTF
TGCAGTGCCGACACCGGGACAGTCTATGGCTACACCTTC
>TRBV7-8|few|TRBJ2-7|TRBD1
CASRTPGQGFEQYF
TGTGCCAGCAGAACACCGGGACAGGGGTTCGAGCAGTACTTC
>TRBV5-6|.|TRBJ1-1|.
CASSQETDYSNTEAFF
TGTGCCAGCAGCCAAGAGACGGACTACTCAAACACTGAAGCTTTCTTT
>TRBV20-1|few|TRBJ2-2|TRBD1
CSAPDRGNTGELFF
TGCAGTGCTCCGGACAGGGGGAACACCGGGGAGCTGTTTTTT
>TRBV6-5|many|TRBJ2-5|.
CASRGRDTRPQETQYF
TGTGCCAGCAGAGGACGGGACACCCGACCCCAAGAGACCCAGTACTTC
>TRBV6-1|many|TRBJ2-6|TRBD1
CASSEETGTGANVLTF
TGTGCCAGCAGTGAAGAGACAGGGACTGGGGCCAACGTCCTGACTTTC
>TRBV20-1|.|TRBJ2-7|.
CSARPFVYEQYF
TGCAGTGCTAGGCCGTTTGTTTACGAGCAGTACTTC
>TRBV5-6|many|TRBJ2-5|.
CASSFSQGWETQYF
TGTGCCAGCAGCTTTAGTCAGGGCTGGGAGACCCAGTACTTC
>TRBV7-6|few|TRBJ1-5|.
CASSLSHADQPQHF
TGTGCCAGCAGCTTATCACACGCGGATCAGCCCCAGCATTTT
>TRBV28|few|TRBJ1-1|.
CASISENTEAFF
TGTGCCAGCATATCGGAGAACACTGAAGCTTTCTTT
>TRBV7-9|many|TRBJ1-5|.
CASSLDVPQHF
TGTGCCAGCAGCTTAGATGTTCCCCAGCATTTT
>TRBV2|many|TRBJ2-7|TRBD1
CASSGSGQGFWEQYF
TGTGCCAGCAGTGGTTCGGGACAGGGGTTTTGGGAGCAGTACTTC
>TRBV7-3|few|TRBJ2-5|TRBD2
CASSLLAGEKTQYF
TGTGCCAGCAGCTTATTAGCGGGAGAAAAGACCCAGTACTTC
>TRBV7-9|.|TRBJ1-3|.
CASSPWSASLYF
TGTGCCAGCAGCCCCTGGTCGGCCAGCCTATATTTT
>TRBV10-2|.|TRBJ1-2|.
CASKNLPRLYGYTF
TGTGCCAGCAAGAACTTACCGAGACTCTATGGCTACACCTTC
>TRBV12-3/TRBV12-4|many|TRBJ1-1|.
CASSFLDANTEAFF
TGTGCCAGCAGTTTCCTGGACGCAAACACTGAAGCTTTCTTT
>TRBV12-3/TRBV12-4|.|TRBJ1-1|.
CASSFWPRGQTEAFF
.
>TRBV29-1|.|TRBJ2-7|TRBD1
CSVAEPTGSEQYF
TGCAGCGTTGCGGAACCGACAGGGAGCGAGCAGTACTTC
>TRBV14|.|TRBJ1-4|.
CASRNSGSEKLFF
TGTGCCAGCAGGAACTCGGGATCCGAAAAGCTGTTTTTT
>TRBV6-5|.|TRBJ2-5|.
CASTDVGARYQETQYF
TGTGCCAGCACCGACGTGGGGGCGAGGTACCAAGAGACCCAGTACTTC
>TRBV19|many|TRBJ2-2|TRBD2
CASSILAGGTGELFF
TGTGCCAGTAGTATACTAGCGGGGGGCACCGGGGAGCTGTTTTTT
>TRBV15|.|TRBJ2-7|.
CATSRVYNGAYEQYF
TGTGCCACCAGCAGAGTTTATAATGGAGCATACGAGCAGTACTTC
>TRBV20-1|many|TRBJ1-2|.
CSAVGQGYTF
TGCAGTGCCGTTGGGCAGGGCTACACCTTC
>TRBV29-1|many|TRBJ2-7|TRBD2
CSGPSGRTYEQYF
TGCAGCGGACCTAGCGGGAGAACCTACGAGCAGTACTTC
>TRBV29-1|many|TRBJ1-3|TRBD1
CSVSTGVVNTIYF
TGCAGCGTTTCGACAGGGGTTGTGAACACCATATATTTT
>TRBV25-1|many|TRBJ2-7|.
CASSAYEQYF
TGTGCCAGCAGTGCCTACGAGCAGTACTTC
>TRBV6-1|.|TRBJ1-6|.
CASSAATAGSPLHF
TGTGCCAGCAGTGCGGCGACGGCCGGTTCACCCCTCCACTTT
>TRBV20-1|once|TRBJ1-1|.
CSARDQGWDTEAFF
TGCAGTGCTAGAGATCAGGGGTGGGACACTGAAGCTTTCTTT